The present TCR beta chain was sequenced within a study of control samples from healthy donors and cancer patients. Measured with immunoSEQ multiplex PCR; TCRdb has only the in-frame clones, and not every one. Found here are around 90,000 clones, around nine tenths of them singletons; the top ten hold roughly 21%. CDR3 length: 15 residues. The J segment lost 0 bases and the V segment lost 6 bases, leaving 8 bases of the junction unmatched. Germline assignment: CDR1 LGHNA and CDR2 YNFKEQ. This receptor was obtained from a man aged 25 to 45 in good health. The V and J genes are TRBV4-2 and TRBJ2-7; TRBD1 aligns across 7 bases. What was sequenced was blood. CDR3 DNA sequence: TGTGCCAGCAGACTGGATCGGGACAGCTCCTACGAGCAGTACTTC. Translated: CASRLDRDSSYEQYF.